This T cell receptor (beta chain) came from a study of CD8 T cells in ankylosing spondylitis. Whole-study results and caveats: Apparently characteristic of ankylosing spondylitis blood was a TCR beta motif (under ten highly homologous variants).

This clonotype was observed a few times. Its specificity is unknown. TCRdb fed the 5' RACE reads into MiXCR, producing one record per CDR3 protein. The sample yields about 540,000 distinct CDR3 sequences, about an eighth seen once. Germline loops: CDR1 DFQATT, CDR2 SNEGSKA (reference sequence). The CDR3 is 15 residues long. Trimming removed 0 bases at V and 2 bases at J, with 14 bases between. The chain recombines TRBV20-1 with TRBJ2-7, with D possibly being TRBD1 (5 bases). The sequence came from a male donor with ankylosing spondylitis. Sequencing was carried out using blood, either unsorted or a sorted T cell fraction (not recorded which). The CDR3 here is CSARDKLRGTYEQYV. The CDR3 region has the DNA TGCAGTGCTAGAGATAAGCTTAGGGGTACCTACGAGCAGTACGTC.